A selection of T cell receptor beta chains follows, all from one sample in a study of blood T cell repertoires in COVID-19. TCRdb's copy holds only in-frame clones and misses some; the assay was immunoSEQ multiplex PCR. The sample shows almost 300,000 clones, around 87% of them seen only once. The sequenced material came from peripheral blood. Receptors were obtained from a man between 65 and 79 years old with acute or convalescent COVID-19. CDR3s include the opening cysteine and the closing phenylalanine or tryptophan. The D gene is left open where the match is weak. Some rows have no size entry. The others give once, few or many, or a class for an expanded clone.

V gene	J gene	clone size	D gene	CDR3 protein	CDR3 DNA
TRBV20-1	TRBJ1-2	NA	NA	CSASDRRGRDGYTF	TGCAGTGCTAGTGACCGCCGGGGGAGGGATGGCTACACCTTC
TRBV7-2	TRBJ1-3	few	NA	CASSPMEGPTIYF	TGTGCCAGCAGCCCCATGGAGGGCCCCACCATATATTTT
TRBV18	TRBJ2-4	NA	NA	CASSPPNRDLAKNIQYF	TGTGCCAGCTCACCTCCCAACAGGGACCTAGCCAAAAACATTCAGTACTTC
TRBV28	TRBJ1-3	NA	NA	CASSLWLTASSGSGNTIYF	TGTGCCAGCAGTTTATGGTTGACAGCGTCCTCCGGCTCTGGAAACACCATATATTTT
TRBV24-1	TRBJ2-1	NA	NA	CATSDPSGGGDEQFF	TGTGCCACCAGTGACCCAAGCGGAGGGGGGGATGAGCAGTTCTTC
TRBV27	TRBJ2-2	NA	NA	CASRLYRTANTGELFF	TGTGCCAGCAGACTCTACAGGACGGCGAACACCGGGGAGCTGTTTTTT
TRBV3-1/TRBV3-2	TRBJ1-6	NA	NA	CASSDTGFLHF	TGTGCCAGCAGCGATACAGGGTTCCTCCACTTT
TRBV3-1/TRBV3-2	TRBJ2-5	NA	NA	CASSQDERGLGPLVTQYF	TGTGCCAGCAGCCAAGATGAGAGGGGACTGGGCCCTTTAGTGACCCAGTACTTC
TRBV27	TRBJ2-7	NA	NA	CASSLFMAGGSYEQYF	TGTGCCAGCAGTTTATTTATGGCAGGGGGGTCCTACGAGCAGTACTTC
TRBV7-2	TRBJ2-5	NA	NA	CASSLRSGETQYF	TGTGCCAGCAGTCTTCGGTCCGGAGAGACCCAGTACTTC
TRBV24-1	TRBJ2-1	NA	TRBD2	CATGSGLAGVGNEQFF	TGTGCCACCGGATCGGGACTAGCGGGAGTAGGCAATGAGCAGTTCTTC
TRBV19	TRBJ1-3	NA	NA	CASSIFGGRNTIYF	TGTGCCAGTAGTATTTTCGGAGGGAGGAACACCATATATTTT
TRBV7-8	TRBJ1-2	NA	TRBD1	CASSPYSPGQGHGYTF	TGTGCCAGCAGCCCTTATTCCCCGGGACAGGGTCATGGCTACACCTTC
TRBV5-1	TRBJ2-7	NA	TRBD1	CASSIGTGGLEQYF	TGCGCCAGCAGCATAGGGACAGGCGGCCTGGAGCAGTACTTC
TRBV29-1	TRBJ1-2	NA	TRBD1	CSVERYRGNGYTF	TGCAGCGTTGAAAGGTACAGGGGGAATGGCTACACCTTC
TRBV14	TRBJ1-1	NA	NA	CASSRGGAYMNTEAFF	TGTGCCAGCAGCCGGGGGGGGGCCTACATGAACACTGAAGCTTTCTTT
TRBV30	TRBJ1-6	NA	NA	CAWSVTVGQDSPLHF	TGTGCCTGGAGTGTAACTGTGGGGCAGGATTCACCCCTCCACTTT
TRBV4-1	TRBJ2-7	NA	TRBD1	CASGKDRGSYEQYF	TGCGCCAGCGGAAAGGACAGGGGGAGCTACGAGCAGTACTTC
TRBV28	TRBJ1-1	NA	TRBD1	CASTRPGQYTEAFF	TGTGCCAGCACCAGGCCGGGACAGTACACTGAAGCTTTCTTT
TRBV5-1	TRBJ2-2	few	TRBD2	CASSFRPAGATGTGELFF	TGCGCCAGCAGCTTTAGACCAGCGGGGGCCACGGGCACCGGGGAGCTGTTTTTT
TRBV5-1	TRBJ1-2	NA	NA	CASSEDSYYGYTF	TGCGCCAGCAGCGAGGACAGCTACTATGGCTACACCTTC
TRBV27	TRBJ1-1	NA	NA	CASSLAGGNTEAFF	TGTGCCAGCAGTTTGGCGGGGGGGAACACTGAAGCTTTCTTT
TRBV5-1	TRBJ2-1	NA	TRBD2	CASSQRLAGGLPNEQFF	TGCGCCAGCAGCCAGAGACTAGCGGGGGGTCTGCCTAATGAGCAGTTCTTC
TRBV5-1	TRBJ2-7	few	TRBD1	CASSYRTGGVSYEQYF	TGCGCCAGCAGCTACCGGACAGGTGGGGTATCCTACGAGCAGTACTTC
TRBV19	TRBJ2-1	many	TRBD2	CASSPPSGRTYNEQFF	TGTGCCAGTAGTCCCCCTAGCGGGAGGACCTACAATGAGCAGTTCTTC
TRBV12-3/TRBV12-4	TRBJ1-1	NA	TRBD1	CASSEDREAFF	TGTGCCAGCAGCGAGGACAGGGAAGCTTTCTTT
TRBV7-2	TRBJ1-6	NA	TRBD1	CASSPRQGHNSPLHF	TGTGCCAGCAGCCCAAGACAGGGCCATAATTCACCCCTCCACTTT
TRBV9	TRBJ1-1	few	NA	CASSVDGGSTEAFF	TGTGCCAGCAGCGTAGACGGCGGGTCCACTGAAGCTTTCTTT
TRBV25-1	TRBJ2-7	NA	TRBD1	CARNGTVRTYEQYF	TGTGCCAGGAACGGGACAGTCCGGACCTACGAGCAGTACTTC
TRBV11-2	TRBJ2-7	NA	NA	CASSLVSGISYEQYF	TGTGCCAGCAGCTTAGTTTCGGGGATCTCCTACGAGCAGTACTTC
TRBV29-1	TRBJ2-1	NA	TRBD1	CSVEGQGGREQFF	TGCAGCGTTGAGGGACAGGGGGGTCGGGAGCAGTTCTTC
TRBV5-1	TRBJ2-1	NA	NA	CASSTTPGFDEQFF	TGCGCCAGCAGCACGACTCCAGGGTTTGATGAGCAGTTCTTC
TRBV5-1	TRBJ1-2	NA	TRBD1	CASSPGQGARGYTF	TGCGCCAGCAGCCCGGGACAGGGGGCGCGAGGCTACACCTTC
TRBV7-2	TRBJ1-2	NA	TRBD1	CASSRLTGRAYGYTF	TGTGCCAGCAGCCGCCTGACAGGGCGGGCTTATGGCTACACCTTC
TRBV10-3	TRBJ2-7	NA	TRBD2	CAISESGSGKHYEQYF	TGTGCCATCAGTGAGTCAGGTAGCGGGAAACACTACGAGCAGTACTTC
TRBV7-2	TRBJ1-2	few	TRBD1	CASRLDRANYGYTF	TGTGCCAGCAGGCTTGACAGGGCGAACTATGGCTACACCTTC
TRBV11-2	TRBJ2-5	NA	NA	CASSLDPGRETQYF	TGTGCCAGCAGCTTAGATCCGGGTCGGGAGACCCAGTACTTC
TRBV7-2	TRBJ2-1	few	NA	CASSLNQDNEQFF	TGTGCCAGCAGCTTAAATCAGGACAATGAGCAGTTCTTC
TRBV18	TRBJ2-5	NA	TRBD1	CASSPRDRQETQYF	TGTGCCAGCTCACCACGGGACAGACAAGAGACCCAGTACTTC
TRBV3-1/TRBV3-2	TRBJ1-1	NA	NA	CASSPWTANTEAFF	TGTGCCAGCAGCCCCTGGACAGCGAACACTGAAGCTTTCTTT
TRBV7-2	TRBJ2-1	NA	NA	CASSPYSEQFF	TGTGCCAGCAGCCCATACTCTGAGCAGTTCTTC
TRBV18	TRBJ2-7	NA	NA	CASSPNNVYEQYF	TGTGCCAGCTCACCTAACAACGTTTACGAGCAGTACTTC
TRBV28	TRBJ1-3	few	NA	CASTRGGDYSGNTIYF	TGTGCCAGCACTCGGGGAGGGGATTACTCTGGAAACACCATATATTTT
TRBV3-1/TRBV3-2	TRBJ2-5	NA	TRBD2	CASSQAVGTRGKTQYF	TGTGCCAGCAGCCAAGCCGTCGGGACTAGGGGGAAGACCCAGTACTTC
TRBV3-1/TRBV3-2	TRBJ1-1	once	NA	CASSRGAQDTEAFF	TGTGCCAGCAGCCGGGGAGCTCAGGACACTGAAGCTTTCTTT
TRBV5-8	TRBJ1-4	once	TRBD1	CASSRRQGNRNEKLFF	TGTGCCAGCAGCAGACGACAGGGGAATCGTAATGAAAAACTGTTTTTT
TRBV5-4	TRBJ2-3	once	TRBD2	CASSLSGGAGTDTQYF	TGTGCCAGCAGCTTGTCGGGGGGGGCGGGCACAGATACGCAGTATTTT
TRBV30	TRBJ2-7	NA	TRBD1	CAWNRQGGAYEQYF	TGTGCCTGGAACCGACAGGGGGGGGCCTACGAGCAGTACTTC
TRBV6-2/TRBV6-3	TRBJ2-3	NA	NA	CASSNRQFSTDTQYF	TGTGCCAGCAGTAATCGACAGTTTAGTACAGATACGCAGTATTTT
TRBV7-7	TRBJ2-3	NA	NA	CASSPGAHPADTQYF	TGTGCCAGCAGCCCTGGGGCCCACCCCGCAGATACGCAGTATTTT
TRBV28	TRBJ1-3	NA	TRBD1	CASSSLTGIFGNTIYF	TGTGCCAGCAGTTCCTTGACAGGGATATTTGGAAACACCATATATTTT
TRBV28	TRBJ1-2	NA	TRBD1	CASSLSGQGAGGYTF	TGTGCCAGCAGTTTATCCGGACAGGGGGCGGGAGGCTACACCTTC
TRBV7-2	TRBJ2-7	NA	NA	CASSRTQGPGYEQYF	TGTGCCAGCAGCCGCACACAGGGTCCCGGGTACGAGCAGTACTTC
TRBV18	TRBJ1-3	NA	NA	CASSPSEASVSGNTIYF	TGTGCCAGCTCACCGTCCGAGGCCTCTGTCTCTGGAAACACCATATATTTT
TRBV6-5	TRBJ2-1	NA	TRBD2	CASRPGTSGYNEQFF	TGTGCCAGTCGCCCCGGGACTAGCGGCTACAATGAGCAGTTCTTC